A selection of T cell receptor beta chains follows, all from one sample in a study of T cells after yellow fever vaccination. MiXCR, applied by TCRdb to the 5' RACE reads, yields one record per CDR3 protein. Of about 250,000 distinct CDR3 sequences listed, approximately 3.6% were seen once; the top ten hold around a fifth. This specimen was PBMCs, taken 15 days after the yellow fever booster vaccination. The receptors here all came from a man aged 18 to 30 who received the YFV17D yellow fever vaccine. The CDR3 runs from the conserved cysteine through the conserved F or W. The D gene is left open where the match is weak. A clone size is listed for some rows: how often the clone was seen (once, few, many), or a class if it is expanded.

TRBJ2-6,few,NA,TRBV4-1,CASSQYAALGTGANVLTF,TGCGCCAGCAGCCAGTATGCGGCTTTAGGGACCGGGGCCAACGTCCTGACTTTC
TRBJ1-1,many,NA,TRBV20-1,CSAREEGVRTEAFF,TGCAGTGCTAGAGAGGAGGGGGTCAGGACTGAAGCTTTCTTT
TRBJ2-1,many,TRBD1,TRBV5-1,CASSVGGADNEQFF,TGCGCCAGCAGTGTAGGGGGCGCCGACAATGAGCAGTTCTTC
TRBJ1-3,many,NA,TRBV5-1,CASSPQPQGRAGNTIYF,TGCGCCAGCAGCCCACAACCGCAGGGTAGAGCTGGAAACACCATATATTTT
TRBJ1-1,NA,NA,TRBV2,CASSRRGGDFFMNTEAFF,TGTGCCAGCAGCCGCCGTGGGGGGGATTTCTTCATGAACACTGAAGCTTTCTTT
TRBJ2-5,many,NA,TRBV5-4,CASSFNGGHLWQETQYF,TGTGCCAGCAGCTTTAACGGGGGGCATCTGTGGCAAGAGACCCAGTACTTC
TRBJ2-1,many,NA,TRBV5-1,CASSLGWYNEQFF,TGCGCCAGCAGCTTGGGGTGGTACAATGAGCAGTTCTTC
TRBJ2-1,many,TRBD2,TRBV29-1,CSARLAEGLEEQFF,TGCAGCGCCCGGCTAGCGGAGGGGCTAGAGGAGCAGTTCTTC
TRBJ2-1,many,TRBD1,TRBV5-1,CASSSVGTGITDEQFF,TGCGCCAGCAGCTCTGTGGGGACAGGGATTACTGATGAGCAGTTCTTC
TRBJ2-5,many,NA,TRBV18,CASSPVGQETQYF,TGTGCCAGCTCACCAGTGGGGCAAGAGACCCAGTACTTC
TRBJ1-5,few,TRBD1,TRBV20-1,CSAPMDRGLWQPQHF,TGCAGTGCCCCAATGGACAGGGGGCTGTGGCAGCCCCAGCATTTT
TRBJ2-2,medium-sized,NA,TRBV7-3,CASSLRGGSNTGELFF,TGTGCCAGCAGCTTAAGGGGGGGCTCGAACACCGGGGAGCTGTTTTTT
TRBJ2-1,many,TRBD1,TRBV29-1,CSVEEPLDRATYNEQFF,TGCAGCGTTGAAGAACCCCTGGACAGGGCGACCTACAATGAGCAGTTCTTC
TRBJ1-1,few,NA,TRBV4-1,CASSQDQGLNTEAFF,TGCGCCAGCAGCCAAGATCAGGGCCTGAACACTGAAGCTTTCTTT
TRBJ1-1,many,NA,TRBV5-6,CASSLGGGNTEAFF,TGTGCCAGCAGCTTGGGTGGAGGGAACACTGAAGCTTTCTTT
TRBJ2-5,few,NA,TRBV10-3,CAISDQDQETQYF,TGTGCCATCAGTGATCAGGACCAAGAGACCCAGTACTTC
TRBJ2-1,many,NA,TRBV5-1,CASSLGGAQYNEQFF,TGCGCCAGCAGCTTAGGGGGGGCGCAGTACAATGAGCAGTTCTTC
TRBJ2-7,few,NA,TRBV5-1,CASSSYRAQDEQYF,TGCGCCAGCAGCTCGTACAGGGCCCAGGACGAGCAGTACTTC
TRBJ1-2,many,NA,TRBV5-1,CASSARVSGANYGYTF,TGCGCCAGCAGCGCCAGGGTCTCGGGGGCTAACTATGGCTACACCTTC
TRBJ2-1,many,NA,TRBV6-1,CASSEMTVNNEQFF,TGTGCCAGCAGTGAAATGACCGTTAACAATGAGCAGTTCTTC
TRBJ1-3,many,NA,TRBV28,CASIDTGINTIYF,TGTGCCAGCATCGACACAGGGATAAACACCATATATTTT
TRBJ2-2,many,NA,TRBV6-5,CASRRGPNTGELFF,TGTGCCAGCAGGAGGGGTCCGAACACCGGGGAGCTGTTTTTT